A selection of T cell receptor beta chains follows, all from one sample in a study of chronic HIV infection and antiretroviral therapy. Using its own MiXCR run on the 5' RACE reads, TCRdb lists one record per CDR3 protein. Of about 31,000 distinct CDR3 sequences listed, around 9% are singletons. The sample taken for sequencing was peripheral blood. Receptors originate from an adult who had HIV and had not received antiretroviral therapy, or was an uninfected healthy control (not recorded which). Each CDR3 is given with its conserved first and last residue. A D gene is named only where the DNA matches it firmly. For some rows the clone size is stated as once, few or many, or as a class when expanded; others skip it.

abundance: .; d_gene: .; v_gene: TRBV4-1; j_gene: TRBJ1-4; CDR3nt: TGCGCCAGCAACCCGAACGGACAGCTAAATGAAAAACTGTTTTTT; CDR3aa: CASNPNGQLNEKLFF
abundance: few; d_gene: TRBD1; v_gene: TRBV29-1; j_gene: TRBJ1-5; CDR3nt: TGCAGCGTTGGTAACAGGGGTCAGCCCCAGCATTTT; CDR3aa: CSVGNRGQPQHF
abundance: .; d_gene: TRBD1; v_gene: TRBV4-2; j_gene: TRBJ2-7; CDR3nt: TGTGCCAGCAGCCAGTCAGGGGGCTGGAACGAGCAGTACTTC; CDR3aa: CASSQSGGWNEQYF
abundance: medium-sized; d_gene: .; v_gene: TRBV4-1; j_gene: TRBJ2-3; CDR3nt: TGCGCCAGCAGCTGGGCAACTAGCACAGATACGCAGTATTTT; CDR3aa: CASSWATSTDTQYF
abundance: many; d_gene: .; v_gene: TRBV5-8; j_gene: TRBJ2-7; CDR3nt: TGTGCCAGCAGCCTGGGACGGGTTCCCTACGAGCAGTACTTC; CDR3aa: CASSLGRVPYEQYF
abundance: many; d_gene: .; v_gene: TRBV28; j_gene: TRBJ2-6; CDR3nt: TGTGCCAGCAGTTTCTATGGCCGGCCAGACCTTGGCTCTGGGGCCAACGTCCTGACTTTC; CDR3aa: CASSFYGRPDLGSGANVLTF
abundance: .; d_gene: .; v_gene: TRBV10-3; j_gene: TRBJ1-5; CDR3nt: TGTGCCATCAGTACAGGCGAAGGCAATCAGCCCCAGCATTTT; CDR3aa: CAISTGEGNQPQHF
abundance: .; d_gene: .; v_gene: TRBV10-3; j_gene: TRBJ1-3; CDR3nt: TGTGCCATCGGAGAGGACACCATATATTTT; CDR3aa: CAIGEDTIYF
abundance: many; d_gene: .; v_gene: TRBV2; j_gene: TRBJ2-1; CDR3nt: TGTGCCAGCAGGCAGGGGTTATCCAATGAGCAGTTCTTC; CDR3aa: CASRQGLSNEQFF
abundance: few; d_gene: .; v_gene: TRBV27; j_gene: TRBJ2-1; CDR3nt: TGTGCCAGCAGTTGGTCAGGGGGGCGAGGGAATGAGCAGTTCTTC; CDR3aa: CASSWSGGRGNEQFF
abundance: many; d_gene: .; v_gene: TRBV9; j_gene: TRBJ1-5; CDR3nt: TGTGCCAGCAGCCGAACAGGAGCGGATCAGCCCCAGCATTTT; CDR3aa: CASSRTGADQPQHF
abundance: many; d_gene: TRBD1; v_gene: TRBV12-3/TRBV12-4; j_gene: TRBJ2-2; CDR3nt: TGTGCCAGCAGTCGACAGGGCTGGACCGGGGAGCTGTTTTTT; CDR3aa: CASSRQGWTGELFF
abundance: few; d_gene: TRBD2; v_gene: TRBV29-1; j_gene: TRBJ2-7; CDR3nt: TGCAGCGTTGAAGCCAAGGGAGGGGACGAGCAGTACTTC; CDR3aa: CSVEAKGGDEQYF
abundance: many; d_gene: TRBD1; v_gene: TRBV19; j_gene: TRBJ2-3; CDR3nt: TGTGCCAGTAGTGTCAGGACAGGGGAAAAGTATTTT; CDR3aa: CASSVRTGEKYF
abundance: few; d_gene: .; v_gene: TRBV4-2; j_gene: TRBJ1-2; CDR3nt: TGTGCCAGCAGCCGCAAACGGGGGGACTTCTCAGGGAACTATGGCTACACCTTC; CDR3aa: CASSRKRGDFSGNYGYTF
abundance: many; d_gene: TRBD1; v_gene: TRBV7-3; j_gene: TRBJ2-2; CDR3nt: TGTGCCAGCAGCCCCTCTGACAGGGCCGTCGGGGAGCTGTTTTTT; CDR3aa: CASSPSDRAVGELFF
abundance: many; d_gene: .; v_gene: TRBV15; j_gene: TRBJ2-5; CDR3nt: TGTGCCACCAGCAGAGAGGACCGCCAAGAGACCCAGTACTTC; CDR3aa: CATSREDRQETQYF
abundance: once; d_gene: TRBD1; v_gene: TRBV4-2; j_gene: TRBJ1-5; CDR3nt: TGTGCCAGCAGCCATGAGGACAGGACCAATCAGCCCCAGCATTTT; CDR3aa: CASSHEDRTNQPQHF
abundance: few; d_gene: .; v_gene: TRBV5-1; j_gene: TRBJ1-1; CDR3nt: TGCGCCAGCAGCTTTGGGGGGATGAACACTGAAGCTTTCTTT; CDR3aa: CASSFGGMNTEAFF
abundance: .; d_gene: TRBD1; v_gene: TRBV11-2; j_gene: TRBJ1-2; CDR3nt: TGTGCCAGCAGCCCCCTACAGGGGAAGGATTATGGCTACACCTTC; CDR3aa: CASSPLQGKDYGYTF
abundance: many; d_gene: .; v_gene: TRBV29-1; j_gene: TRBJ2-7; CDR3nt: TGCAGCGTTGAAGCCAGGGACTACGAGCAGTACTTC; CDR3aa: CSVEARDYEQYF
abundance: few; d_gene: .; v_gene: TRBV29-1; j_gene: TRBJ2-7; CDR3nt: TGCAGCGCCGCGGGCGGGGAAGGCGAGCAGTACTTC; CDR3aa: CSAAGGEGEQYF
abundance: many; d_gene: TRBD1; v_gene: TRBV20-1; j_gene: TRBJ2-7; CDR3nt: TGCAGTGCTAGAGGTCAAACCCGACAGGGCTCCTACGAGCAGTACTTC; CDR3aa: CSARGQTRQGSYEQYF
abundance: many; d_gene: .; v_gene: TRBV10-3; j_gene: TRBJ2-3; CDR3nt: TGTGCCATCAGTGAGTCCCTAGGCACAGATACGCAGTATTTT; CDR3aa: CAISESLGTDTQYF
abundance: many; d_gene: TRBD1; v_gene: TRBV6-1; j_gene: TRBJ2-1; CDR3nt: TGTGCCAGCAGTGAATATCAGGGGGAACTCAATGAGCAGTTCTTC; CDR3aa: CASSEYQGELNEQFF
abundance: .; d_gene: TRBD2; v_gene: TRBV7-2; j_gene: TRBJ2-5; CDR3nt: TGTGCCAGCAGCCTACGGACTAGTCTAGAGACCCAGTACTTC; CDR3aa: CASSLRTSLETQYF
abundance: many; d_gene: .; v_gene: TRBV11-2; j_gene: TRBJ2-7; CDR3nt: TGTGCCAGCAGCTTAGAGGGACCCCCCCCCTACGAGCAGTACTTC; CDR3aa: CASSLEGPPPYEQYF
abundance: many; d_gene: .; v_gene: TRBV12-3/TRBV12-4; j_gene: TRBJ1-1; CDR3nt: TGTGCCAGCAGTTTTACGGCAAGTGAAGCTTTCTTT; CDR3aa: CASSFTASEAFF
abundance: .; d_gene: TRBD1; v_gene: TRBV29-1; j_gene: TRBJ1-3; CDR3nt: TGCAGCGTTGTTTCCGACAGGGGGCAATATGGAAACACCATATATTTT; CDR3aa: CSVVSDRGQYGNTIYF
abundance: many; d_gene: TRBD2; v_gene: TRBV6-4; j_gene: TRBJ2-3; CDR3nt: TGTGCCAGCGGCCCTGGGCGGGGGGGCCCAGATACGCAGTATTTT; CDR3aa: CASGPGRGGPDTQYF
abundance: many; d_gene: TRBD1; v_gene: TRBV15; j_gene: TRBJ2-2; CDR3nt: TGTGCCACCAGCAGAGAGACAGGGACCGGGGAGCTGTTTTTT; CDR3aa: CATSRETGTGELFF
abundance: .; d_gene: TRBD1; v_gene: TRBV7-9; j_gene: TRBJ2-5; CDR3nt: TGTGCCAGCAGCCCCGACAGGGGGCTAGAGACCCAGTACTTC; CDR3aa: CASSPDRGLETQYF
abundance: many; d_gene: TRBD1; v_gene: TRBV28; j_gene: TRBJ2-3; CDR3nt: TGTGCCAGCAGTCTGGGAGAGGGGGCGCCCACAGATACGCAGTATTTT; CDR3aa: CASSLGEGAPTDTQYF
abundance: many; d_gene: TRBD2; v_gene: TRBV24-1; j_gene: TRBJ2-1; CDR3nt: TGTGCCACCAGTGGAGCAGGACTAGCGGGGGAAGCCAATGAGCAGTTCTTC; CDR3aa: CATSGAGLAGEANEQFF
abundance: .; d_gene: .; v_gene: TRBV29-1; j_gene: TRBJ1-5; CDR3nt: TGCAGCGTTGGTGGGGGTTGGGACAGCAATCAGCCCCAGCATTTT; CDR3aa: CSVGGGWDSNQPQHF
abundance: many; d_gene: TRBD2; v_gene: TRBV29-1; j_gene: TRBJ2-3; CDR3nt: TGCAGCGTTGTTTTTGGCGGGAGGGCCTCCGATACGCAGTATTTT; CDR3aa: CSVVFGGRASDTQYF
abundance: .; d_gene: .; v_gene: TRBV20-1; j_gene: TRBJ1-2; CDR3nt: TGCAGTGCTAGAGACAGGGCTGGCTACACCTTC; CDR3aa: CSARDRAGYTF
abundance: many; d_gene: .; v_gene: TRBV6-6; j_gene: TRBJ1-2; CDR3nt: TGTGCCAGCAGTGGGACGGGAAACTATGGCTACACCTTC; CDR3aa: CASSGTGNYGYTF
abundance: .; d_gene: TRBD2; v_gene: TRBV27; j_gene: TRBJ2-5; CDR3nt: TGTGCCAGCAGTTTACAACTAGCGAGAGGAGAGACCCAGTACTTC; CDR3aa: CASSLQLARGETQYF
abundance: .; d_gene: TRBD1; v_gene: TRBV20-1; j_gene: TRBJ1-1; CDR3nt: TGCAGTGCTAGGGTGGGACAGGGGGGTTATGAAGCTTTCTTT; CDR3aa: CSARVGQGGYEAFF
abundance: few; d_gene: .; v_gene: TRBV25-1; j_gene: TRBJ2-7; CDR3nt: TGTGCCAGCAGTGAATGGGGAGCGAGTTACGAGCAGTACTTC; CDR3aa: CASSEWGASYEQYF
abundance: many; d_gene: .; v_gene: TRBV27; j_gene: TRBJ2-3; CDR3nt: TGTGCCAGCAGTCCTCTACCAAGCACAGATACGCAGTATTTT; CDR3aa: CASSPLPSTDTQYF
abundance: few; d_gene: TRBD2; v_gene: TRBV20-1; j_gene: TRBJ2-1; CDR3nt: TGCAGTGCTAGTAGCGGGAGGGGACCCTACAATGAGCAGTTCTTC; CDR3aa: CSASSGRGPYNEQFF
abundance: few; d_gene: .; v_gene: TRBV7-9; j_gene: TRBJ2-3; CDR3nt: TGTGCCAGCAGCGCATCCACAGATACGCAGTATTTT; CDR3aa: CASSASTDTQYF
abundance: .; d_gene: .; v_gene: TRBV4-1; j_gene: TRBJ1-5; CDR3nt: TGCGCCAGCAGCCAAGATTTAGGGTTCAATCAGCCCCAGCATTTT; CDR3aa: CASSQDLGFNQPQHF
abundance: few; d_gene: .; v_gene: TRBV7-9; j_gene: TRBJ2-7; CDR3nt: TGTGCCAGCAGCTCCCTCAAGTCGGGACCTCACTACGAGCAGTACTTC; CDR3aa: CASSSLKSGPHYEQYF
abundance: medium-sized; d_gene: TRBD2; v_gene: TRBV10-3; j_gene: TRBJ2-3; CDR3nt: TGTGCCATCGGTACTAGCGGAAGGTTGGATACGCAGTATTTT; CDR3aa: CAIGTSGRLDTQYF
abundance: few; d_gene: .; v_gene: TRBV7-9; j_gene: TRBJ1-3; CDR3nt: TGTGCCAGCAGCTTATCCACCACGAACACCATATATTTT; CDR3aa: CASSLSTTNTIYF
abundance: many; d_gene: .; v_gene: TRBV3-1; j_gene: TRBJ2-3; CDR3nt: TGTGCCAGCAGCCAAGACTGGGGGGGCAGACCAGATACGCAGTATTTT; CDR3aa: CASSQDWGGRPDTQYF
abundance: many; d_gene: TRBD1; v_gene: TRBV12-3/TRBV12-4; j_gene: TRBJ1-4; CDR3nt: TGTGCCAGCAGGCGGACAGGGGCGGGGAATGAAAAACTGTTTTTT; CDR3aa: CASRRTGAGNEKLFF
abundance: .; d_gene: TRBD1; v_gene: TRBV29-1; j_gene: TRBJ2-5; CDR3nt: TGCAGCGTTCCCCGGGACAGGGGTCAAGAGACCCAGTACTTC; CDR3aa: CSVPRDRGQETQYF
abundance: many; d_gene: .; v_gene: TRBV6-2/TRBV6-3; j_gene: TRBJ1-2; CDR3nt: TGTGCCAGCAGTTACTCAGACAGCTATGGCTACACCTTC; CDR3aa: CASSYSDSYGYTF